The clone carrying this T cell receptor (beta chain) was observed at least ten times. What it binds is unknown. V lost 1 base to trimming and J lost 7 bases; unmatched junction nucleotides: 5. The germline V gene encodes CDR1 SGHKS and CDR2 YYEKEE (reference sequence). The CDR3 consists of 15 residues. The sample is drawn from a study of response to subunit inactivated influenza vaccine. Study-wide results and caveats: It was the authors' suggestion that each seasonal influenza vaccination recruits few new T cells.

MiXCR, run by TCRdb on the RT-PCR reads, gives a single entry per CDR3 protein. The sample carries over 450,000 distinct CDR3 sequences, around 13% recorded once. The chain links TRBV5-5 to TRBJ2-1; 10 nucleotides agree with TRBD2. The sequence was collected from a man aged 50-60 years who received an inactivated influenza vaccine. The sample in question was PBMCs from blood, obtained roughly 48 days after vaccination. CDR3 nucleotides: TGTGCCAGCAGCTTGCTAGCGGGAGTGGGGAATGAGCAGTTCTTC. Translated, it gives CASSLLAGVGNEQFF.